This T cell receptor (beta chain) was identified during a study of cytomegalovirus exposure and HLA in healthy donors. Broader study findings: CMV serostatus was the only recorded immune exposure for donors. Later on, a genetic analysis was performed. It linked a missense variant in DCLRE1C with V- and J-gene trimming of TCR beta. Reported findings show TCR beta sequences accurately forecast HLA-A and HLA-B alleles in most subjects.

Of note for this clone: As yet, its antigen is unknown.

Those who donated were healthy bone marrow donors. 13 Jbeta primers and 60 Vbeta primers were used for the PCR. Using immunoSEQ multiplex PCR, the repertoire was profiled, and TCRdb retains in-frame clones only, with some absent. Altogether about 160,000 clones are present, around four fifths being singletons, with the ten largest covering around 1.3%. The sample comprised PBMCs. The TCR sequence derives from a woman between 45 and 60 years old in good health and CMV-seronegative.

The CDR3 DNA reads as TGTGCCAGCAGCTTCCAGGGTAATCAGCCCCAGCATTTT. Translating gives CASSFQGNQPQHF. The chain employs TRBV5-6 and TRBJ1-5, with TRBD1 as a possible D gene (5 bases). The CDR3 contains 13 residues. CDR1 SGHDT and CDR2 YYEEEE come from the germline V gene. With 2 bases removed from V and 4 bases from J, the gap between germline ends came to 7 bases.